This TCR beta chain was sequenced for a study of shared clonotypes between healthy human individuals (dated by TCRdb to 2020 to 2021). Looking at the study overall: A few men and two women, aged 18 to 49 years, made up the cohort. For each donor, three plates each were used for CD4 naive and CD4 memory, two plates were used for CD8 naive, and one plate was used for CD8 memory. To estimate repertoire size and how much clonotype sharing occurs between individuals, the study deeply sequenced the blood TCR repertoires of several healthy adults. To increase sequencing depth and limit assay-specific biases, different laboratories used diverse techniques to prepare libraries and sequence TCR repertoires. Per donor, leukapheresis produced somewhere between about 0.9 and 9.5 billion PBMCs.

CDR1 MDHEN and CDR2 SYDVKM were looked up in the germline V gene. The V end gives up 5 bases and the J end 5 bases, leaving 9 bases in the junction not matched to a gene. The CDR3 runs 15 residues from the cysteine to the phenylalanine. The retained sequence is limited to the CDR3, 45 bases, with the frame set at the first base. Using the deep immunoSEQ assay, multiplex PCR amplified TCR CDR3 regions from genomic DNA. For each cell subset, the extracted genomic DNA was distributed evenly across all wells of several immunoSEQ 96-well plates, and each plate served as one replicate. For sorted subsets, each replicate PCR was loaded with roughly 0.2 ug genomic DNA, equivalent to some 27,000 T cell genomes. The purified libraries were quantified using a Qubit 3.0 fluorometer, sized with a Bioanalyzer 2100, and then quantified again using the KAPA Library Quantification kit. A separate single-read 150-cycle Illumina NextSeq 550 flow cell was used to sequence each immunoSEQ 96-well plate. From the authors' description of their analysis: Because the immunoSEQ output included only junctional sequences and no quality scores, the filtering could not be the same as the filtering used for full-length reads. To assign V/J genes and CDR3, sequences were annotated against IMGT germline references using PyIR, a Python wrapper for IgBLAST v1.9. Reads were removed for weak V/J assignments (E-value above 1e-6), missing CDR3, stop codons, out-of-frame junctions, or ambiguous translated residues. V3J clonotypes were defined as sequences sharing an identical inferred V gene, J gene, and CDR3 amino acid sequence. Percentage overlap between repertoires was computed as shared unique clonotypes divided by the size of the smaller repertoire. Repertoire richness was assessed with RTK rarefaction, the Chao1 estimator, and Recon v2.1 estimates of unobserved clonotypes. Generation probabilities for all TCRbeta clonotypes obtained by the gDNA method from a few donors were computed using OLGA. In its TCRdb copy, this immuneACCESS table keeps in-frame sequences only and misses some clones. Where compared with another copy, unresolved V genes explain less than half of these, and the others have no known cause. V, J and clone size are those of that table, while D and trimming were read from the DNA. This sample gives over 850,000 clones in total; 75% to 85% of them show up just once. The top ten clones comprise around 0.61% of the sample.

Regarding this clone: Its antigen target is currently unknown. The record has no base qualities; no much larger clone is one base away.

Overall results and qualifications from the work: When four donors were compared, the shared fraction of clonotypes was about 5.5% for naive CD4, more than 3% for naive CD8, 2.3% for memory CD4, and less than 0.45% for memory CD8. Sampling was restricted to blood, and TCR repertoires in tissues likely differ from the TCR repertoires found in blood. Pairwise subsampling indicated that sequencing depth was expected to affect the degree of clonotype sharing among donors. Higher generation probabilities were observed for clonotypes shared by all four sorted-subset donors than for non-shared clonotypes. Incomplete sequencing was indicated by rarefaction of sorted-subset datasets, despite the large sequencing depth. Larger estimated clonotype richness was generally found for naive subsets than for memory subsets. Because the study included a small number of donors, the genetic and exposure-history diversity represented was limited.

Healthy HIV-negative adults with no recently reported acute infections or vaccinations were included as donors. All donors were Caucasian adults living in Nashville, Tennessee, USA. CD4+ T cells were enriched through magnetic negative selection, after which naive cells were positively selected on CD45RA and the remaining negative fraction served as the memory subset. After blood collection by leukapheresis, PBMCs were isolated using Ficoll-Histopaque density gradient centrifugation and then cryopreserved in the vapor phase of liquid nitrogen. Analytical flow cytometry was used to check the purity and quantity of each magnetically sorted T cell population. Genomic DNA was isolated from every sorted fraction and measured by UV absorbance on a Nanodrop 2000c.

The chain was built from TRBV28 and TRBJ1-5; 7 bases in the middle match TRBD1. The sequenced sample consisted of memory CD4+ T cells from PBMCs. Read against the paper, the sample's cell subset or site label means: CD45RA-negative fraction. This sequence was found in a man aged 18 to 30 in good health. Some clones in this sample may be carry-over from other donors' samples. The nucleotide sequence reads as follows: TGTGCCAGCAGTCTGTACAGGGGAGGTGATCAGCCCCAGCATTTT. This codes for CASSLYRGGDQPQHF.